These 9 T cell receptor beta chains were all obtained from the same sample, sequenced in a study of blood T cells in healthy people across ages. It was with a sample-barcoded 5' primer and a J-beta primer mix that a second PCR of roughly 7 to 12 cycles was run. TCRdb analysed the 5' RACE reads with MiXCR anew, one entry per CDR3 protein. This table has 700,000 to 900,000 distinct CDR3 sequences, around half appearing once. The sequenced sample consisted of blood. Receptor source: a man aged 80 or over in good health.

The chain is built from TRBV12-3 or TRBV12-4 and TRBJ1-2, with D maybe TRBD1 (5 bases). V lost 5 bases and J 8 bases, leaving 18 bases between the germline ends. The CDR3 covers 14 residues. The CDR3 DNA reads TGTGCCAGCAGTGGGGGGGTCAGGTCCGGGGGCTACACCTTC. This gives the protein CASSGGVRSGGYTF.

The V call is TRBV7-2, the J call TRBJ2-5; D may be TRBD2 (5 bases). The J call may be wrong; the DNA end is better matched by TRBJ2-7. From germline, CDR1 is SGHTA and CDR2 FQGNSA. This CDR3 is built from 13 residues. The CDR3 DNA is TGTGCCAGCAGCCCCCTGTTTGAGGGCGAGCAGTACTTC. This translates into CASSPLFEGEQYF.

The chain joins TRBV15 to TRBJ2-2, with 7 nucleotides matching TRBD2. Germline V CDR1 and CDR2: LNHNV, YYDKDF (reference sequence). The CDR3 covers 14 residues. V shed 8 bases, J shed 2 bases, and the junction held 5 bases outside the gene matches. CDR3 bases: TGTGCCACCCGGACTAGTGATAACACCGGGGAGCTGTTTTTT. Translated: CATRTSDNTGELFF.

The genes are TRBV4-2 and TRBJ2-7, with D possibly being TRBD1 or TRBD2 (5 bases each). Per the germline V gene, CDR1 is LGHNA and CDR2 is YNFKEQ. The CDR3 is made up of 15 amino acids. Trimming removed 0 bases from V and 2 bases from J, with 11 bases in between. The DNA of the CDR3 is TGTGCCAGCAGCCAAGAAGAGGGACCGACCTACGAGCAGTACTTC. It is translated as CASSQEEGPTYEQYF.

This chain connects TRBV5-1 to TRBJ2-5, with D possibly being TRBD2 (6 bases). In germline, CDR1 is SGHRS, CDR2 YFSETQ. The V end lost 0 bases, the J end lost 5 bases, and 11 bases lay between the germline ends. The CDR3 runs to 14 residues. CDR3 in amino acids: CASSLGSGDETQYF. DNA for the CDR3: TGCGCCAGCAGCTTGGGTTCGGGGGATGAGACCCAGTACTTC. The full variable domain, rest sourced from reference TRBV5-1 and TRBJ2-5, is KAGVTQTPRYLIKTRGQQVTLSCSPISGHRSVSWYQQTPGQGLQFLFEYFSETQRNKGNFPGRFSGRQFSNSRSEMNVSTLELGDSALYLCASSLGSGDETQYFGPGTRLLVL.

This sequence joins TRBV9 and TRBJ2-1; 7 bases match TRBD2. The J call may be wrong; the DNA end is better matched by TRBJ2-7. This CDR3 contains 17 residues. CDR1 and CDR2 from the germline V gene are SGDLS and YYNGEE. The CDR3 region is CASSVASGGYLSNEQYF. The CDR3 bases are TGTGCCAGCAGCGTAGCTTCGGGAGGCTACCTAAGCAATGAGCAGTACTTC.

This clonotype was seen a handful of times. The chain joins TRBV4-1 to TRBJ2-4; 9 bases are shared with TRBD2. The CDR3 is 20 residues long. Germline CDR1 and CDR2: MGHRA and YSYEKL. V shed 4 bases and J 0 bases; nucleotides not matched to a gene: 16. The CDR3 reads CASSPRLAGDLTLAKNIQYF. CDR3 bases: TGCGCCAGCAGCCCCCGTTTAGCGGGAGACCTTACTCTAGCCAAAAACATTCAGTACTTC.

The chain couples TRBV12-3 or TRBV12-4 to TRBJ1-5, with D hard to call. The CDR3 has 15 residues. The V and J ends lost 2 bases and 0 bases respectively, with 8 bases between them. CDR3 sequence (DNA): TGTGCCAGCAGTTTACACGGAGATAGCAATCAGCCCCAGCATTTT. Encoded protein: CASSLHGDSNQPQHF.

The J gene is TRBJ1-1, the V gene TRBV6-1; 10 nucleotides agree with TRBD1. Germline V lookup: CDR1 MNHNS, CDR2 SASEGT. The CDR3 totals 16 residues. The V gene end was trimmed by 8 bases and the J gene end by 4 bases; junction bases not matched to a gene: 13. CDR3 bases: TGTGCCAGCCGTCAAACCGACAGGGGGCCAGTCACTGAAGCTTTCTTT. Translating gives CASRQTDRGPVTEAFF.